This T cell receptor beta chain comes out of a study of blood T cells in healthy people across ages. Study-wide points: Estimated diversity that came from one million T cells was considered an underestimate.

CDR3 size: 14 residues. The germline V gene encodes CDR1 DFQATT and CDR2 SNEGSKA (reference sequence). A second 7 to 11 cycle PCR used barcoded and J-beta primers. TCRdb re-analysed the 5' RACE reads in MiXCR, keeping a single row per CDR3 protein. The sample has roughly 1,800,000 distinct CDR3 sequences; 49% are singletons. This clonotype was observed once. Antigen specificity is unknown. The rearrangement links TRBV20-1 to TRBJ2-7; a possible D gene is TRBD1 (6 bases). The J call may be wrong; the DNA end is better matched by TRBJ2-5. The receptor was derived from a woman between 40 and 55 years old in good health. The sequencing sample was made of blood. CDR3 in amino acids: CSAHLQGHQETQYF. As DNA, the CDR3 is TGCAGTGCGCATCTTCAGGGGCATCAAGAGACCCAGTACTTC.